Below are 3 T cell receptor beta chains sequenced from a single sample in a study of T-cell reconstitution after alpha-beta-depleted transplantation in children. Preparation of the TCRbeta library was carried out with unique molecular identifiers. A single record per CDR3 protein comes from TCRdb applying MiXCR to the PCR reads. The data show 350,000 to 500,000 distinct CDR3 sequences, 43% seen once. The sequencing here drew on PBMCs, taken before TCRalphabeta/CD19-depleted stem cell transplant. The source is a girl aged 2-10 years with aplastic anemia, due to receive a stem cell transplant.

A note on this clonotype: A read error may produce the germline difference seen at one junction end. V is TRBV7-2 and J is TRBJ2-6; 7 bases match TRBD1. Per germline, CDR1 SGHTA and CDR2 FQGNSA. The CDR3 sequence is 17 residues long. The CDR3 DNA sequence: TGTGCCAGCAGCGTCGGACAGGCCCTCTCTGGGGCCAACGTCCCGACTTTC. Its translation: CASSVGQALSGANVPTF.

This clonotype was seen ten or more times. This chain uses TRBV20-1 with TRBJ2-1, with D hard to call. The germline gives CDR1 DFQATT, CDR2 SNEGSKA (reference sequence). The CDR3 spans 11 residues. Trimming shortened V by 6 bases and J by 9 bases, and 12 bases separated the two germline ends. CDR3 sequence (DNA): TGCAGTGCCCCCCTAGGCTCTGAGCAGTTCTTC. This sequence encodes CSAPLGSEQFF.

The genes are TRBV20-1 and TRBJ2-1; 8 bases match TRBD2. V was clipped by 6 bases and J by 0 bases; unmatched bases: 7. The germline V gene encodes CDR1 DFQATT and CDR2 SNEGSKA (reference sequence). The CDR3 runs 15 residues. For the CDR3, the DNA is TGCAGTGCCGCATTAGGGACTAGCTCCTACAATGAGCAGTTCTTC. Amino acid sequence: CSAALGTSSYNEQFF.